This entry is about one T cell receptor beta chain. There were healthy Caucasian individuals from Russia, aged roughly 6 to 100, serving as donors. A minimum of 5 micrograms of total RNA was extracted per sample. V was clipped by 0 bases and J by 4 bases, with 7 bases between them. The length of the CDR3 is 14 residues. These data are taken from a study of blood T cells in healthy people across ages. The use of a sample-barcoded 5' primer and a J-beta primer mix characterized a second PCR of about 7 to 12 cycles. From the 5' RACE reads, TCRdb called clonotypes with MiXCR, one entry per CDR3 protein. The sample has about 1.5 million distinct CDR3 sequences, 42% seen once; the top ten hold 7.9%.

The rearrangement links TRBV12-3 or TRBV12-4 to TRBJ1-5, with D hard to call. Input material: blood. This sequence was found in a woman in her late teens or twenties in good health. CDR3 nucleotide sequence: TGTGCCAGCAGTTTAGCGCTGGGGAATCAGCCCCAGCATTTT. It codes for CASSLALGNQPQHF.